Following are 11 T cell receptor beta chains from one sample sequenced in a study of cytomegalovirus exposure and HLA in healthy donors. The PCR contained 60 Vbeta and 13 Jbeta primers. This table comes from immunoSEQ multiplex PCR, and its TCRdb copy is limited to in-frame clones, with some not included. The table records 150,000 to 200,000 clones, roughly 71% of them present only once. Sample: PBMCs. The source of these receptors is a woman in her 50s in good health and CMV-seropositive.

The J gene is TRBJ1-1, the V gene TRBV6-5; tentatively, D is TRBD1 (5 bases). Germline assignment: CDR1 MNHEY and CDR2 SVGAGI. The CDR3 is 11 amino acids. The ends were cut back, 6 bases at V and 6 bases at J, with 8 bases in the middle. The CDR3 sequence: CASRRGAEAFF. In nucleotides, the CDR3 is TGTGCCAGCAGGCGGGGGGCTGAAGCTTTCTTT.

The chain has TRBV5-6 and TRBJ1-1; D is ambiguous. V was shortened by 0 bases and J by 7 bases, with 4 bases between the two germline ends. The CDR3 has 11 residues. Looked up from germline, CDR1 is SGHDT and CDR2 is YYEEEE. CDR3 DNA: TGTGCCAGCAGCTTGGCCCTTGAAGCTTTCTTT. This encodes CASSLALEAFF.

The V gene is TRBV10-3, the J gene TRBJ2-3; D unclear. The CDR3 is 16 amino acids. The V and J ends lost 0 bases and 1 base respectively, with 11 bases between them. Germline lookup yields CDR1 ENHRY and CDR2 SYGVKD. Written as DNA, the CDR3 is TGTGCCATCAGTGAGTCAGGCAGCCGGGGCACAGATACGCAGTATTTT. Protein product: CAISESGSRGTDTQYF.

V gene TRBV7-3 combines with J gene TRBJ2-1, with TRBD1 as a possible D gene (6 bases). Trimming left V 3 bases short and J 3 bases short, with 6 bases between. The CDR3 length is 13 residues. Germline values: CDR1 SGHTA, CDR2 FQGTGA. CDR3 bases: TGTGCCAGCAGCTTGGACAGCTACAATGAGCAGTTCTTC. This sequence encodes CASSLDSYNEQFF.

Concerning this clone: This same CDR3 is encoded by further DNA sequences in the sample. J is TRBJ1-2 and V is TRBV27; perhaps TRBD1 as D (5 bases). Trimming took 0 bases from V and 4 from J, leaving 6 bases between them. CDR3 length: 13 residues. CDR1 and CDR2 from the germline V gene are MNHEY and SMNVEV (reference sequence). CDR3 in DNA: TGTGCCAGCAGTTTATCCGGGGGCTATGGCTACACCTTC. Translated: CASSLSGGYGYTF.

The J gene is TRBJ1-3, the V gene TRBV6-1; D unclear. The germline V gene encodes CDR1 MNHNS and CDR2 SASEGT. The germline V and J ends were trimmed by 5 bases and 8 bases, with 16 bases remaining between them. The CDR3 is 14 amino acids. The CDR3 here is CASSLRPSRDTIYF. The CDR3 DNA reads as TGTGCCAGCAGTTTACGCCCCTCCCGGGACACCATATATTTT.

This clone came up a few times. The chain recombines TRBV27 with TRBJ1-1, with 8 bases aligning to TRBD1. The junction had 7 bases not matched to a gene; V was cut back by 3 bases and J by 4 bases. CDR1 is MNHEY, CDR2 SMNVEV, per germline (reference sequence). The CDR3 runs 15 residues. The CDR3 DNA follows: TGTGCCAGCAGTTTGCGACAGGGGTGGGGCACTGAAGCTTTCTTT. Its protein product is CASSLRQGWGTEAFF.

This clone has a single count. The J gene is TRBJ1-4, the V gene TRBV6-5, with 9 bases that match TRBD1. J was trimmed by 10 bases and V by 4 bases; bases with no gene match: 7. The V gene's germline CDR1 is MNHEY and CDR2 SVGAGI. This CDR3 comprises 14 residues. The CDR3 nucleotides are TGTGCCAGCAGTTCCGGGACAGGGTCTCGAAAACTGTTTTTT. The encoded protein is CASSSGTGSRKLFF.

The J gene is TRBJ2-7, the V gene TRBV5-4; TRBD2 is a possible D gene (5 bases). The CDR3 runs to 16 residues. Germline V gives CDR1 SGHNT, CDR2 YYREEE (reference sequence). Trimming took 0 bases from V and 7 from J, leaving 20 bases between them. In nucleotides, the CDR3 is TGTGCCAGCAGCTTGGGGATGGCCGTGAGGGCGGGTGAGCAGTACTTC. Translated, it gives CASSLGMAVRAGEQYF.

Ten or more counts support this clone. The rearrangement links TRBV5-6 to TRBJ1-1, with a tentative D call TRBD1 (5 bases). The CDR3 sequence is 13 residues long. Germline V gene lookup returns CDR1 SGHDT and CDR2 YYEEEE. The V and J ends lost 3 bases and 1 base respectively, with 7 bases between them. CDR3 loop: CASSYDRNTEAFF. The CDR3 DNA reads as TGTGCCAGCAGCTACGACAGGAACACTGAAGCTTTCTTT.

The chain carries TRBV6-1 and TRBJ1-3; 11 nucleotides match TRBD1. Trimming cost V 3 bases and J 3 bases; bases outside gene matches: 4. The length of the CDR3 is 16 residues. Germline CDR1 and CDR2: MNHNS and SASEGT. The CDR3 spells CASSEGTGGGGNTIYF. The CDR3 DNA follows: TGTGCCAGCAGTGAGGGGACAGGGGGAGGTGGAAACACCATATATTTT.